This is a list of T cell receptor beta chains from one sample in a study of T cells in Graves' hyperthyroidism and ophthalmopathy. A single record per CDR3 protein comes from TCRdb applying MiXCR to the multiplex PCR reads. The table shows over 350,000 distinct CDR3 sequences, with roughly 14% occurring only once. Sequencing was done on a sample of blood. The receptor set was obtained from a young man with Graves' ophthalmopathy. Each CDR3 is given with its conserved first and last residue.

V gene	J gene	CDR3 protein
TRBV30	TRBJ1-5	CAWSTRGLLVTSNQPQHF
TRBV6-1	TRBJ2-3	CASSQRYTSDTQYF
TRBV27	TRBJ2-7	CASAPSGGPYEQYF
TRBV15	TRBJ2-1	CATSTNRFPTYNEQFF
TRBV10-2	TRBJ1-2	CASRFGQGAYGYTF
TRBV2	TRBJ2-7	CASRGIWTPYEQYF
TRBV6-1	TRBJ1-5	CASSAGDGNQPQHF
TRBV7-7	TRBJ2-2	CASSRALGRVNTGEPFF
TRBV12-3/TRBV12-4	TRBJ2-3	CASSQNPLAGRADTQYF
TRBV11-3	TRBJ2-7	CASAPRGGAYEQYF
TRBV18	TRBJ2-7	CASSRQGSYEQYF
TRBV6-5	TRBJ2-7	CASSYGMEEQYF
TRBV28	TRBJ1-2	CASSSRDRYGYTF
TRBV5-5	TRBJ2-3	CASSLFRGPTDTQYF
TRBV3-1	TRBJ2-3	CASTLTGSAGSDTQYF
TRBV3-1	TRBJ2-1	CASSQTGPAYNEQFF
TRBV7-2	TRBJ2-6	CASSLPGVNVLTF
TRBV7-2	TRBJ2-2	CASSRTDTGELFF
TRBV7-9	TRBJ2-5	CASSLAWGILETQYF
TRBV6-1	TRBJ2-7	CASSKTSGGVITYEQYF
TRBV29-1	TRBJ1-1	CSVDSILGNTEAFF
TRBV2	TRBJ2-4	CASSQGRTGLDIQYF
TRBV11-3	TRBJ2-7	CASSLVRGVEQYF
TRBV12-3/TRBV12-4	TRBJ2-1	CASRTGTSPYNEQFF
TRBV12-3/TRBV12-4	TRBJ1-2	CASSGWTGVDYGYTF
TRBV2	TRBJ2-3	CASSERLAGGYSDTQYF
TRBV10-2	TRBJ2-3	CASIGLAGKDTQYF
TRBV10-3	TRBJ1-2	CAINQNYGYTF
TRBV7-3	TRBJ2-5	CASSLGGPKETQYF
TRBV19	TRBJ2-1	CASSTGLAGGPWNEQFF
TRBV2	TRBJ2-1	CASSERGYNEQFF
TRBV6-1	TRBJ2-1	CASTRFRGRSSYNEQFF
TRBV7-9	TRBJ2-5	CASSRGGRKTQYF
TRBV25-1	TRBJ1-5	CASSPFGTGNNQPQHF
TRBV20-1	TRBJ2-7	CSARERGSYEQYF
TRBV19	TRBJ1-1	CASRPGQGMVNTEAFF
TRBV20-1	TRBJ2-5	CSAPPGEKKRETQYF
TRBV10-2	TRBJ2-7	CASSSRSGDEQYF
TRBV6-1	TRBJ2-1	CASSSTSGGAYNEQFF
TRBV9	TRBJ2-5	CASSVEVYRAEETQYF
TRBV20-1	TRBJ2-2	CSAKSYYWGSSGELFF
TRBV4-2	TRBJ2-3	CASSQGGGGGADTQYF
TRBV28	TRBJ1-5	CASSVAMTGQPQHF
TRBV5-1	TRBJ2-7	CASSNRGGDEQYF
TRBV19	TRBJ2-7	CASSIDTQLYEQYF
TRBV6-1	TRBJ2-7	CASRQGSSGYEQYF